The entry that follows covers one T cell receptor beta chain sequence. This receptor's antigen is unknown. No clone much larger than this one lies a single base away; base qualities are absent. To prepare the library, the immunoSEQ multiplex PCR assay was applied. For the multiplex PCR, a mixture combining 60 forward primers for TCR Vbeta segments and 13 reverse primers for TCR Jbeta segments was used. Amplification of the CDR3 region of rearranged TCR beta genes was performed with a multiplex PCR assay on genomic DNA. The amplified TCR beta libraries were sequenced on the Illumina HiSeq System as 87-base-pair reads. Processing in the source paper ran as follows. A later analysis counted around 72 million unique TCR beta chains across the 650 to 800 repertoires, and approximately 11 million of these chains were shared by at least two donors. Raw reads were error-corrected and collapsed into unique sequences with a nearest-neighbor algorithm that merged closely related sequences to remove PCR and sequencing errors. CDR3 sequences were aligned to IMGT reference sequences to assign V, D and J gene segments. Each retained sequence needed at least a six-nucleotide match to both a V gene segment and a J gene segment. A rearrangement was called productive if the CDR3 had no stop codons and remained in frame with V and J, and every other rearrangement was called non-productive. Following IMGT convention, CDR3 was defined as the stretch from the second conserved V-encoded cysteine up to the conserved J-encoded phenylalanine. In an earlier analysis of just under 600 of the donors, sequences lacking an unambiguous match to a single V gene segment were excluded. An earlier analysis of 450 to 650 of the donors called V segments functional above 56.7% productive rearrangements and segregating when the between-donor standard deviation exceeded 5%. A statistical classification framework was built for diagnosing cytomegalovirus status from the catalog of TCR beta chain sequences. In a later analysis, TCR nucleotide sequences were compared against IMGT/GENE-DB human TR gene sequences so that V and J genes could be assigned. In a later analysis, CDR3 sequences and most-parsimonious VDJ recombination scenarios were assigned using the TCRdist pipeline. In a later analysis, each TCR beta chain was defined by its CDR3 amino acid sequence together with its V-gene family, and reads without a unique V-gene family were excluded. As a way to deal with suspected cross-contamination and a sequencing artifact, a later analysis dropped nearly 600 nucleotide sequences that were highly shared and had low generation probability. In a later analysis, a clonal expansion index was calculated for each public chain from normalized within-repertoire ranks of inferred template counts. In a later analysis, generation probabilities were computed using a VDJ recombination model fitted to out-of-frame rearrangements, and the results were checked against IGoR. In a later analysis, hypergeometric tests were used to score TCR-TCR, TCR-HLA and TCR-CMV co-occurrence, with a repertoire-size bias correction applied to TCR pairs. To estimate false discovery rates, a later analysis permuted the HLA or CMV assignments 20 times. In a later analysis, co-occurring TCRs were grouped using DBSCAN, with TCRdist sequence similarity added in when clustering inside HLA-allele-positive subsets. For co-occurrence clustering, repertoires with fewer than 30,000 or more than 120,000 public chains were excluded, along with roughly 5 repertoires with anomalous nucleotide sharing. Drawn from immuneACCESS, this table holds only the in-frame rearrangements with V and J called that TCRdb kept. Clones are partly lost; checked studies trace under half to an unresolved V gene and leave the rest unexplained. V, J and clone size were drawn from that table, and D and trimming were deduced from the DNA. The sample table records 100,000 to 150,000 clones; 77% of these occur just once. The ten largest clones capture around 13% of the sample.

This record comes from a study of cytomegalovirus exposure and HLA in healthy donors (dated by TCRdb to 2016 to 2017). With respect to the entire study: In an earlier analysis of about 560 of the donors, 276 Gb of sequence data and approximately 100 million unique TCR beta sequences from about 190 million T cells were reported. An early release that covered approximately 600 HLA-typed donors contained approximately 290 gigabases of sequencing data and tens of millions of unique TCR sequences. Of the approximately 400 genotyped donors, about 80% fell in the genetic ancestry cluster associated with self-reported Caucasian donors. The study was designed to test whether signatures of past pathogen exposure could be identified by cataloging public T cell receptors. The study used immunosequencing to profile the T cell repertoires of more than 650 subjects and linked those repertoires to cytomegalovirus serostatus. Besides the first cohort of around 670 subjects, a separate validation cohort made up of 120 different subjects was used. The study combined high-throughput TCR immunosequencing, statistical association of individual TCRs with disease status, and machine learning to predict cytomegalovirus infection status. In a later analysis, previously published TCR beta repertoires from 666 donors were re-analyzed and high-resolution HLA genotyping was added so that TCR occurrence patterns could be studied. In the later analysis, no new phenotypic data were used to find candidate immune exposures; instead, reliance was placed on TCR beta sequences and their occurrence across donors. In an earlier analysis of more than 550 of the donors, high-throughput TCR beta sequencing was used to judge whether each TCR beta V gene segment behaved as functional or pseudogenic. Donor age, sex, ethnicity and CMV serostatus were compiled alongside the repertoire data. In a later genetic analysis, genome-wide SNP genotypes for about 65% of the roughly 670 donors were used, and that subset was treated as a discovery cohort. Every repertoire in the discovery cohort had been generated on one and the same sequencing platform. Class I and class II HLA loci were covered by the typing at four-digit resolution. The number of typed donors differed by locus: about 620-640 for A, B, C, DRB1 and DQB1; 500 to 550 for DQA1; approximately 610 for DPA1; and roughly 490 for DPB1. Several DR-DQ haplotypes were handled as single units for association and clustering because linkage in the cohort was strong. Among 300 to 500 genotyped donors of the cohort, an average of approximately 240,000 unique TCR beta nucleotide sequences was sequenced per donor, of which 15% to 20% were non-productive.

Findings and caveats that apply to the study as a whole: Because HLA typing was missing for some donors at each locus, association tests included only the typed subset. A further reported finding was that TCR beta sequences accurately predicted the HLA-A and HLA-B alleles for most subjects in the first cohort. Compared with equally common non-associated chains, HLA-associated TCR beta chains in a later analysis were more clonally expanded and had lower generation probabilities. Roughly uniform sequencing depth across donors was assumed in presence/absence analyses, although this assumption may not hold. In a later analysis, around 17,000 TCR beta sequences were associated with specific HLA alleles at a false discovery rate of 0.05. In the study, about 150 TCR beta chains were listed as associated with cytomegalovirus. Some IMGT-functional V segments, including TRBV6-2 and TRBV6-3, could not be told apart with the 87-base-pair reads, so those segments were excluded. Linkage disequilibrium might explain the correlated functional status among segregating V segments, but an unknown experimental factor could not be ruled out. V-gene and J-gene trimming of TCR beta chains was associated with a missense DCLRE1C variant in a later genetic analysis, and the association was replicated in an independent cohort. The sequencing pipeline was judged likely to have produced a cluster of highly shared sequence variants as a technical artifact. In vitro tests confirmed that a few of the cytomegalovirus-associated TCR beta chains recognize cytomegalovirus antigens. Some 16 rarely observed V segments, including chromosome 9 orphons, were excluded from the earlier analysis of just under 600 of the donors because counts were too low. For the cohort, immune exposure information was limited to CMV serostatus. A later analysis reported that several top co-occurrence clusters appeared linked to parvovirus B19, influenza, CMV and Epstein-Barr virus. This cohort had only TCR beta chains sequenced, and the lack of alpha or paired-chain data limited which features could be detected. According to the authors, the approach could potentially be generalized to other disease states and immunological phenotypes. The classifier was reported to diagnose cytomegalovirus status with high specificity and sensitivity in both the original and validation cohorts. Most TCR sequences were observed very rarely across donors, whereas some public TCRs were present in many individuals. When HLA alleles, especially DR and DQ, strongly co-occurred, attributing TCR associations to individual alleles was difficult. A later analysis found that TCR association rates varied across HLA loci, with DRB1 alleles showing the most associated TCRs and HLA-C alleles the fewest. Most CMV-associated TCR beta chains appeared to be HLA-restricted in a later analysis, and the HLA associations seemed to be driven largely by CMV exposure. Compared with the roughly 720-donor mean, donors in an Asian-associated ancestry cluster had fewer N-insertions in productive TCRs, according to a later genetic analysis. In an earlier analysis of around 600 of the donors, most TCR beta V segments appeared in productive rearrangements about 87% or about 30% of the time, broadly matching IMGT annotations.

There are 15 amino acids in the CDR3, from cysteine to phenylalanine inclusive. The sequence is cut down to CDR3 DNA, 45 bases in frame from base 1. The germline V gene (reference sequence) gives CDR1 as SEHNR and CDR2 as FQNEAQ. V and J lose 6 bases and 8 bases, and a span of 22 bases separates them. In total, 630 or so healthy bone marrow donors made up the cohort. All cohort members were sampled while nominally healthy, although unrecorded immune exposures were likely present. The donor was CMV seropositive and was included in the group of 270 or so seropositive cohort members. Each donor provided a peripheral blood sample, and peripheral blood mononuclear cells were used for TCR beta sequencing. The Qiagen DNeasy Blood Extraction Kit was used to extract genomic DNA from the blood cell samples.

The rearranged segments are TRBV7-9 and TRBJ1-2, and TRBD1 may be the D gene, going by 6 matching bases. The sequence was obtained from a woman aged 40-49 years in good health and CMV-seropositive. The specimen was PBMCs. The sequenced DNA: TGTGCCAGCAGTAAATATGGTGGGGGGGCGGACGGCTACACCTTC. Its product reads: CASSKYGGGADGYTF.